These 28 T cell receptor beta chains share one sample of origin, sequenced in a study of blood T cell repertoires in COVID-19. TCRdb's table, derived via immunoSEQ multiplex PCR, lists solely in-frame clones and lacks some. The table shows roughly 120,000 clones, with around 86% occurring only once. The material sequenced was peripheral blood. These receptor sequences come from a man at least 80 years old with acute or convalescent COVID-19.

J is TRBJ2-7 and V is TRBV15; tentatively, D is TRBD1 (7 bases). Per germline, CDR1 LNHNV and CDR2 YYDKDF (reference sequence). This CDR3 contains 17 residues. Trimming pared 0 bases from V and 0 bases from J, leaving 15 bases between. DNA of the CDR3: TGTGCCACCAGCAGAGATTGGGGCCAGGGGGGCTCCTACGAGCAGTACTTC. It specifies CATSRDWGQGGSYEQYF.

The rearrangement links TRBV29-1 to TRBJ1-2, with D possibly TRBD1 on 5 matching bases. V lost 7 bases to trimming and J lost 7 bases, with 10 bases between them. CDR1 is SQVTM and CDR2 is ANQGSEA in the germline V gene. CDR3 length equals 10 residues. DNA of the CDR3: TGCAGCGCGGACACGCTTGGCTACACCTTC. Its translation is CSADTLGYTF.

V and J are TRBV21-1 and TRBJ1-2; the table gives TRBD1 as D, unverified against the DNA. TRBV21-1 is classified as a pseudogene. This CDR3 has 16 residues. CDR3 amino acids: CASSKWSGGGDYGYTF. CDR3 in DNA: TGTGCCAGCAGCAAATGGTCAGGGGGTGGCGACTATGGCTACACCTTC.

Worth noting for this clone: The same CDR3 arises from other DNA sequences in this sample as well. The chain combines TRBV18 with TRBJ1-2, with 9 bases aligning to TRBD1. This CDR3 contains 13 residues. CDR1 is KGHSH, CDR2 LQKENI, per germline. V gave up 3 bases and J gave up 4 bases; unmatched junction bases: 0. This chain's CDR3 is CASSPGQGYGYTF. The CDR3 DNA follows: TGTGCCAGCTCACCGGGACAGGGCTATGGCTACACCTTC.

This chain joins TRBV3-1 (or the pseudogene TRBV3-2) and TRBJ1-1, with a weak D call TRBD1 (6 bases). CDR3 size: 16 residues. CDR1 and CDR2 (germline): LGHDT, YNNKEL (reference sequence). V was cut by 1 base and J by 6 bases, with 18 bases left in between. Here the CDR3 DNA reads TGTGCCAGCAGCCAAGGGATGGGGGGGGGCACAGCTGAAGCTTTCTTT. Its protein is CASSQGMGGGTAEAFF.

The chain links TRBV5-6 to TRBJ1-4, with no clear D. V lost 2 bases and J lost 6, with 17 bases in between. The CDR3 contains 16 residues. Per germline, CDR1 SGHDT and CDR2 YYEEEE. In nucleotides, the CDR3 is TGTGCCAGCAGCTTCGGGTTGGGAGACGTGGATGAAAAACTGTTTTTT. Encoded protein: CASSFGLGDVDEKLFF.

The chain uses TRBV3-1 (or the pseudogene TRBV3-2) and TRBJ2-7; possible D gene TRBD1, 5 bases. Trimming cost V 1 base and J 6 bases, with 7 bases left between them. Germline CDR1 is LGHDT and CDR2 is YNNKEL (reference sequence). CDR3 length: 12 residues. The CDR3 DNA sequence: TGTGCCAGCAGCCAAGCTAGGGGCGAGCAGTACTTC. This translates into CASSQARGEQYF.

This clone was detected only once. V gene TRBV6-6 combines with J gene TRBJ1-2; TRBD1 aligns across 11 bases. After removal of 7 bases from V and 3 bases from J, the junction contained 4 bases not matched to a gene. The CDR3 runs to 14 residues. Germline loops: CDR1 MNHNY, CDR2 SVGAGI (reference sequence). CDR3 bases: TGTGCCAGCAATTCGGGACAGGGGGACTATGGCTACACCTTC. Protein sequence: CASNSGQGDYGYTF.

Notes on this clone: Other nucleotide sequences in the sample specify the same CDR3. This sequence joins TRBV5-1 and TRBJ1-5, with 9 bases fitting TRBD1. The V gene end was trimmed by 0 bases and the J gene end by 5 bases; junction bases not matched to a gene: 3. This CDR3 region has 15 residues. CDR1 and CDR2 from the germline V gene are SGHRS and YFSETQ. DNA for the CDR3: TGCGCCAGCAGCTTGGATGGACAGGGGTATCAGCCCCAGCATTTT. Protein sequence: CASSLDGQGYQPQHF.

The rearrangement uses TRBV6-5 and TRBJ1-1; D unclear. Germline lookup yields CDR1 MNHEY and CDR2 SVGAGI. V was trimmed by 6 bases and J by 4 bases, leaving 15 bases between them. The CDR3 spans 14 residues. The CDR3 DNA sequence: TGTGCCAGCAGCGACCGGTGGAGTAGCACTGAAGCTTTCTTT. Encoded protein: CASSDRWSSTEAFF.

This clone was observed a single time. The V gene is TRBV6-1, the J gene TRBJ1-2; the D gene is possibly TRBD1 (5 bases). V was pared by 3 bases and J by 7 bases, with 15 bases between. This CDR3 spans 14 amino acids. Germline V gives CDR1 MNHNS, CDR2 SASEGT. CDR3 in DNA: TGTGCCAGCAGTGAGGGGCCAGGGTGGCGTGGCTACACCTTC. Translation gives CASSEGPGWRGYTF.

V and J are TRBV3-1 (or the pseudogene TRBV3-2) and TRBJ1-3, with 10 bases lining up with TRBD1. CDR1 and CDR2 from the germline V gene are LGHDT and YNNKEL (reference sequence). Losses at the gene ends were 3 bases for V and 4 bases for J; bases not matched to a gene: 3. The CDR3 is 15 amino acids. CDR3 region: CASSHWTGGGNTIYF. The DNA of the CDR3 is TGTGCCAGCAGCCACTGGACAGGGGGAGGAAACACCATATATTTT.

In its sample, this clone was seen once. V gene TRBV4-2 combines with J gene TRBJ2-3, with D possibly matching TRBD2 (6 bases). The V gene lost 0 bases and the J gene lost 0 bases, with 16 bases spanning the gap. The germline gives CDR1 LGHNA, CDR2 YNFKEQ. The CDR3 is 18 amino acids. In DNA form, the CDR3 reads TGTGCCAGCAGCCAAGATAGGTGGGAGGAGACTAGCACAGATACGCAGTATTTT. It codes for CASSQDRWEETSTDTQYF.

CDR3 sequence: CASSLTEEETQYF. CDR3 coding DNA: TGTGCCAGCAGTTTGACAGAAGAAGAGACCCAGTACTTC. The genes are TRBV12-3 or TRBV12-4 and TRBJ2-5; a weak D match, TRBD1 (5 bases). The CDR3 runs to 13 residues. V was trimmed by 3 bases and J by 3 bases, leaving 8 bases between them.

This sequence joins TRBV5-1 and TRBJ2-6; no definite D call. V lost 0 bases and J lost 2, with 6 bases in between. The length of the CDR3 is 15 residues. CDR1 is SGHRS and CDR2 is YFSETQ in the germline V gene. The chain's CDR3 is CASSLGGTGANVLTF. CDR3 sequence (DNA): TGCGCCAGCAGCTTGGGCGGCACTGGGGCCAACGTCCTGACTTTC.

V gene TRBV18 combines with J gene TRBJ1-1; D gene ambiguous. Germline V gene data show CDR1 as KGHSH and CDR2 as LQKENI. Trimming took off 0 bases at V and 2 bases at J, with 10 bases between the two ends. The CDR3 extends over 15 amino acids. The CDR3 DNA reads TGTGCCAGCTCACCACCGGGCAGGTCTAACACTGAAGCTTTCTTT. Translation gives CASSPPGRSNTEAFF.

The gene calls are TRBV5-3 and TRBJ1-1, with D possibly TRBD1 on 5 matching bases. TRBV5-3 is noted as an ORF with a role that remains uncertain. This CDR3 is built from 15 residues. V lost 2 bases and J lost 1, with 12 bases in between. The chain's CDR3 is CARSLPRGENTEAFF. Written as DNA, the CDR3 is TGTGCCAGAAGCTTACCTAGGGGTGAGAACACTGAAGCTTTCTTT.

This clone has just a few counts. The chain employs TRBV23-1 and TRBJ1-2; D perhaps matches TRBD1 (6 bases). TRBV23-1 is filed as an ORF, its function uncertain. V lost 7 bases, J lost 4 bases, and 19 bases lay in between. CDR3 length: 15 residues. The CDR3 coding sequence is TGCGCCAGCACCCTTCGGACAGTCAGCGTCTATGGCTACACCTTC. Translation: CASTLRTVSVYGYTF.

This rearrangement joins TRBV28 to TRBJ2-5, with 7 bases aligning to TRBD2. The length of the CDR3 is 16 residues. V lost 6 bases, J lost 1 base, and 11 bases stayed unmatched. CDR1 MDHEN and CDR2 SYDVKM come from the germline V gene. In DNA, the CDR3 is TGTGCCAGCAGGCGTGGGTCTAGCGGCGTCCAAGAGACCCAGTACTTC. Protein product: CASRRGSSGVQETQYF.

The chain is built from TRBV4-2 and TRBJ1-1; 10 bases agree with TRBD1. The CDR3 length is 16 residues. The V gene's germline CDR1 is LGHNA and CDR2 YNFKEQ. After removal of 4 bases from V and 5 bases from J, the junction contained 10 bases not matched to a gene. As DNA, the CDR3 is TGTGCCAGCAGCCGGCCGACAGGGGGCTTCGAGACTGAAGCTTTCTTT. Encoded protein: CASSRPTGGFETEAFF.

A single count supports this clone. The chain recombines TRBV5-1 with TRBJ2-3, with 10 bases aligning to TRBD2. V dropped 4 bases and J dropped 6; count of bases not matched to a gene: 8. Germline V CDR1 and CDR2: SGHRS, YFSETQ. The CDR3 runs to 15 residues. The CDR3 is CASSAGLASSDTQYF. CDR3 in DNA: TGCGCCAGCAGCGCGGGACTAGCGAGTTCCGATACGCAGTATTTT.

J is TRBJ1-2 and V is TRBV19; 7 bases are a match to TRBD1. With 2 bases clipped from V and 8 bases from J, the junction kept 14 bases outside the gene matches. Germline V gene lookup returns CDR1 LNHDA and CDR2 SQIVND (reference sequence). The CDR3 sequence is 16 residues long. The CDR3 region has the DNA TGTGCCAGTAGTATATCTTCCCGGAGAGGGGGCAACGGCTACACCTTC. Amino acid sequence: CASSISSRRGGNGYTF.

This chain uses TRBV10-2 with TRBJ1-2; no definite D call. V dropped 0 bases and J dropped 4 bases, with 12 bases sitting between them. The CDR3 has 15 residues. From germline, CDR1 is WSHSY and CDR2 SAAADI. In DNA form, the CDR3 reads TGCGCCAGCAGTGAGTCGGTCGGCGGAGGCTATGGCTACACCTTC. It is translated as CASSESVGGGYGYTF.

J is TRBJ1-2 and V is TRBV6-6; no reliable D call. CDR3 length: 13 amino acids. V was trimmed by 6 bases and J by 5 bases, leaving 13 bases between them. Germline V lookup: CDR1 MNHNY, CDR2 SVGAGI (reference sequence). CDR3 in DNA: TGTGCCAGCAGGTCCGCGCCGACATATGGCTACACCTTC. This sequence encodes CASRSAPTYGYTF.

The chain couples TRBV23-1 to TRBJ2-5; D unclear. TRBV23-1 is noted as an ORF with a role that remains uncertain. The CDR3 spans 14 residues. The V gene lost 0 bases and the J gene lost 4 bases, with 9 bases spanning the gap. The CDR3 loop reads CASSQSSRVETQYF. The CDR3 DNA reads TGCGCCAGCAGTCAATCAAGTCGGGTAGAGACCCAGTACTTC.

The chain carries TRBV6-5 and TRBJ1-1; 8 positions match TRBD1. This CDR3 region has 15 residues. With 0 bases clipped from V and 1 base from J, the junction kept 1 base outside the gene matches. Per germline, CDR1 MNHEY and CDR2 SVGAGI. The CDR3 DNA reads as TGTGCCAGCAGTTACTCGGACAGGGCGAACACTGAAGCTTTCTTT. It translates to CASSYSDRANTEAFF.

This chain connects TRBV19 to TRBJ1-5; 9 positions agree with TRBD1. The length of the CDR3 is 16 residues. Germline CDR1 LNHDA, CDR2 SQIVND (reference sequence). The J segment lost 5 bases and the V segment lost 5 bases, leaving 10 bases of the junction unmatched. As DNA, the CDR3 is TGTGCCAGTAGTCCTCTAACAGGGGGCTCGGATCAGCCCCAGCATTTT. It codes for CASSPLTGGSDQPQHF.

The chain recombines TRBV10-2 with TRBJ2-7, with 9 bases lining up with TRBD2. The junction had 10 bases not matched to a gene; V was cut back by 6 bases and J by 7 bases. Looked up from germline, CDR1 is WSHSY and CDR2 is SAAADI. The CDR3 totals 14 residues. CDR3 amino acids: CASRVAGARQEQYF. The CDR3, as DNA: TGCGCCAGCAGAGTAGCGGGGGCCAGGCAAGAGCAGTACTTC.